The sequence of this T cell receptor beta chain was determined in a study of cytomegalovirus exposure and HLA in healthy donors. Between the trimmed V and J ends, which lost 4 bases and 15 bases, there was a span of 18 bases. Germline V gives CDR1 SGHTA, CDR2 FQGNSA. There are 13 residues in the CDR3. Study results and caveats: Rarity characterized most TCR sequences, yet some public TCRs appeared in many donors. Later analysis showed most CMV-associated TCR beta chains appearing HLA-restricted.

PCR involved 60 Vbeta and 13 Jbeta primers. TCRdb's table, derived via immunoSEQ multiplex PCR, lists solely in-frame clones and lacks some. Here the sample spans under 170,000 clones, around 79% being singletons. A remark on this clone: Its matching antigen is unknown.

The gene calls are TRBV7-2 and TRBJ1-4; D perhaps matches TRBD1 (6 bases). The material sequenced was PBMCs. The clonotype was recovered from a man aged 50 or older in good health and CMV-seropositive. CDR3 residues: CASSSKIWTEVFF. Written as DNA, the CDR3 is TGTGCCAGCAGCTCCAAGATTTGGACAGAAGTGTTTTTT.